The 31 T cell receptor beta chains below were found in one sample sequenced in a study of shared clonotypes between healthy human individuals. Repertoires were generated with immunoSEQ multiplex PCR, while TCRdb's copy carries only in-frame clones and drops some. The data contain under 2.5 million clones, around 90% of them singletons. Input material: naive CD4+ T cells from PBMCs. The subset is: CD45RA+ positively selected. All receptors come from a man aged 18 to 29 in good health. Some clones in this sample may be carry-over from other donors' samples.

The genes are TRBV6-1 and TRBJ1-3; TRBD1 is a possible D gene (5 bases). The CDR3 consists of 14 residues. Trimming took off 6 bases at V and 1 base at J, with 10 bases between the two ends. In germline, CDR1 is MNHNS, CDR2 SASEGT. CDR3 residues: CASSPGGSGNTIYF. The CDR3 bases are TGTGCCAGCAGCCCCGGGGGGTCTGGAAACACCATATATTTT.

This clone appeared once. The CDR3 coding sequence is TGTGCCTGGAGTGTACCCAGCACAGATACGCAGTATTTT. It translates to CAWSVPSTDTQYF. The rearrangement uses TRBV30 and TRBJ2-3, with D unresolved. CDR1 is GTSNPN, CDR2 SVGIG, per germline (reference sequence). CDR3 length equals 13 residues. Trimming stripped 0 bases from V and 0 bases from J, with 4 bases between.

The chain employs TRBV11-2 and TRBJ2-7, with 8 bases identical to TRBD1. Germline trimming cut 5 bases from V and 0 bases from J; bases unmatched to any gene: 6. In germline, CDR1 is SGHAT, CDR2 FQNNGV. The CDR3 length is 15 residues. The CDR3 loop reads CASSRTGYSSYEQYF. Written as DNA, the CDR3 is TGTGCCAGCAGCCGGACAGGGTACAGCTCCTACGAGCAGTACTTC.

The chain couples TRBV7-8 to TRBJ1-4; 7 positions agree with TRBD1. From germline, CDR1 is SGHVS and CDR2 FQNEAQ. V trimming: 1 base; J trimming: 5 bases; junction bases outside the gene matches: 7. The CDR3 totals 16 residues. The CDR3 is CASSLGRGGRNEKLFF. The CDR3 DNA follows: TGTGCCAGCAGCTTAGGAAGAGGGGGCAGGAATGAAAAACTGTTTTTT.

This clone was seen more than once but under ten times. The chain couples TRBV20-1 to TRBJ1-1; D gene ambiguous. Looked up from germline, CDR1 is DFQATT and CDR2 is SNEGSKA (reference sequence). V was cut by 6 bases and J by 7 bases, with 12 bases left in between. The CDR3 has 11 amino acids. CDR3 residues: CSAGGRSEAFF. DNA of the CDR3: TGCAGTGCAGGCGGACGGAGTGAAGCTTTCTTT.

The rearrangement links TRBV30 to TRBJ1-4; D not certain. The germline gives CDR1 GTSNPN, CDR2 SVGIG (reference sequence). Trimming took off 2 bases at V and 6 bases at J, with 13 bases between the two ends. The CDR3 is 14 residues long. CDR3: CAWSRGRRDEKLFF. CDR3 nucleotide sequence: TGTGCCTGGAGTAGAGGGCGTAGGGATGAAAAACTGTTTTTT.

The rearrangement uses TRBV7-2 and TRBJ1-3; 7 positions match TRBD1. The germline V gene encodes CDR1 SGHTA and CDR2 FQGNSA. This CDR3 is 13 amino acids long. Germline trimming cut 6 bases from V and 7 bases from J; bases unmatched to any gene: 6. CDR3 nucleotides: TGTGCCAGCAGGGGACAGAACAGTAACACCATATATTTT. The encoded protein is CASRGQNSNTIYF.

The chain combines TRBV4-1 with TRBJ2-7, with TRBD1 matching over 8 bases. With 4 bases clipped from V and 6 bases from J, the junction kept 5 bases outside the gene matches. The CDR3 covers 13 residues. CDR1 MGHRA and CDR2 YSYEKL come from the germline V gene. The CDR3 spells CASSPGTGSEQYF. The CDR3 nucleotides read TGCGCCAGCAGCCCCGGGACAGGTAGCGAGCAGTACTTC.

The chain links TRBV7-3 to TRBJ2-3; 7 nucleotides agree with TRBD2. Germline CDR1 SGHTA, CDR2 FQGTGA. CDR3 length equals 17 residues. V was clipped by 1 base and J by 0 bases; unmatched bases: 7. CDR3 region: CASSLRGSSGSTDTQYF. The CDR3 DNA reads as TGTGCCAGCAGCTTAAGGGGAAGTAGCGGGAGCACAGATACGCAGTATTTT.

The CDR3 is CASSIAGPGVSYNEQFF. The CDR3 DNA reads as TGTGCCAGTAGTATAGCCGGGCCAGGGGTGTCCTACAATGAGCAGTTCTTC. V and J are TRBV19 and TRBJ2-1; possibly TRBD1 for D (6 bases). The CDR3 has 17 amino acids. V dropped 1 base and J dropped 1 base, with 14 bases sitting between them. CDR1 is LNHDA, CDR2 SQIVND, per germline (reference sequence).

The chain carries TRBV29-1 and TRBJ1-2, with TRBD1 matching over 7 bases. The CDR3 contains 13 residues. J lost 5 bases, V lost 3 bases, and 6 bases had no gene match. Germline V gives CDR1 SQVTM, CDR2 ANQGSEA. The CDR3 reads CSVELGQRYGYTF. Written as DNA, the CDR3 is TGCAGCGTTGAGCTGGGACAGCGGTATGGCTACACCTTC.

The rearrangement joins TRBV7-3 to TRBJ2-1, with 7 bases identical to TRBD1. Germline trimming cut 4 bases from V and 8 bases from J; bases unmatched to any gene: 2. Germline V gene sequence: CDR1 SGHTA, CDR2 FQGTGA. This CDR3 is 12 amino acids long. The CDR3 DNA sequence: TGTGCCAGCAGCTCCCAGGGGGATGAGCAGTTCTTC. It specifies CASSSQGDEQFF.

V and J are TRBV2 and TRBJ2-1; 9 nucleotides match TRBD1. The junction had 8 bases not matched to a gene; V was cut back by 3 bases and J by 5 bases. The CDR3 is made up of 16 amino acids. CDR1 and CDR2 from the germline V gene are SNHLY and FYNNEI. In nucleotides, the CDR3 is TGTGCCAGCAGTGATACAGGGGGCGAATGGGACAATGAGCAGTTCTTC. It encodes CASSDTGGEWDNEQFF.

The chain has TRBV18 and TRBJ2-2; possibly TRBD2 for D (7 bases). V lost 1 base and J lost 6, with 9 bases in between. Germline V gives CDR1 KGHSH, CDR2 LQKENI. The CDR3 runs 14 residues. The CDR3 nucleotides are TGTGCCAGCTCACCACGCGGGGGCCCCGGGGAGCTGTTTTTT. Its translation is CASSPRGGPGELFF.

DNA for the CDR3: TGTGCCAGAAGCCCACACCTTCATCACGGGACAGGGGATGGCTACACCTTC. Translating it yields CARSPHLHHGTGDGYTF. This chain uses TRBV5-3 with TRBJ1-2; 10 nucleotides line up with TRBD1. TRBV5-3 is recorded as an ORF, its role being uncertain. V lost 4 bases to trimming and J lost 6 bases; unmatched junction nucleotides: 15. CDR3 length: 17 residues.

The rearrangement joins TRBV19 to TRBJ1-4, with 7 nucleotides matching TRBD1. CDR1 is LNHDA, CDR2 SQIVND, per germline (reference sequence). V was clipped by 3 bases and J by 7 bases; unmatched bases: 5. The CDR3 spans 14 residues. DNA for the CDR3: TGTGCCAGTAGTATTCGACGACAGGGTGAAAAACTGTTTTTT. Translating it yields CASSIRRQGEKLFF.

This clone has only one observation. The CDR3 region is CASSQGQGPAYEQYF. In DNA form, the CDR3 reads TGCGCCAGCAGCCAAGGCCAGGGACCGGCCTACGAGCAGTACTTC. The chain employs TRBV4-1 and TRBJ2-5; D may match TRBD1 or TRBD2 (5 bases each). The J call may be wrong; the DNA end is better matched by TRBJ2-7. CDR1 and CDR2 (germline): MGHRA, YSYEKL. The CDR3 spans 15 residues.

V and J are TRBV27 and TRBJ1-2, with no clear D. Between the trimmed V and J ends, which lost 0 bases and 5 bases, there was a span of 16 bases. Germline CDR1 and CDR2: MNHEY and SMNVEV (reference sequence). This CDR3 has 16 amino acids. The CDR3 sequence: CASSLSIGTVNYGYTF. The CDR3 DNA sequence: TGTGCCAGCAGTTTATCGATAGGAACAGTCAATTATGGCTACACCTTC.

The chain's CDR3 is CASRNTGQGADTQYF. The CDR3 coding sequence is TGTGCCAGCAGAAATACGGGACAGGGGGCTGATACGCAGTATTTT. The rearrangement uses TRBV7-2 and TRBJ2-3; 12 bases agree with TRBD1. CDR3 size: 15 residues. In germline, CDR1 is SGHTA, CDR2 FQGNSA. V was pared by 6 bases and J by 6 bases, with 7 bases of the junction left unmatched.

This chain connects TRBV9 to TRBJ1-1, with D maybe TRBD1 (5 bases). The CDR3 consists of 14 residues. The germline V gene encodes CDR1 SGDLS and CDR2 YYNGEE. Trimming stripped 2 bases from V and 3 bases from J, with 11 bases between. For the CDR3, the DNA is TGTGCCAGCAGCGTTCAGGGAAGCGACACTGAAGCTTTCTTT. The encoded protein is CASSVQGSDTEAFF.

The chain carries TRBV5-6 and TRBJ2-7; D is perhaps TRBD2 (6 bases). V was pared by 0 bases and J by 4 bases, with 17 bases between. The CDR3 is made up of 16 amino acids. Germline lookup yields CDR1 SGHDT and CDR2 YYEEEE. The CDR3 sequence is CASSLATSGPSYEQYF. CDR3 nucleotide sequence: TGTGCCAGCAGCTTGGCTACCAGCGGGCCTTCTTACGAGCAGTACTTC.

The gene calls are TRBV5-1 and TRBJ2-3, with a weak D call TRBD1 (5 bases). Germline V gene sequence: CDR1 SGHRS, CDR2 YFSETQ. This CDR3 has 14 amino acids. The ends were cut back, 2 bases at V and 6 bases at J, with 13 bases in the middle. This CDR3 reads CASSFGDRFDTQYF. The CDR3 bases are TGCGCCAGCAGCTTTGGCGACAGATTTGATACGCAGTATTTT.

The V call is TRBV28, the J call TRBJ1-1, with TRBD1 as a possible D gene (5 bases). V gave up 5 bases and J gave up 3 bases, with 13 bases separating them. Germline V gives CDR1 MDHEN, CDR2 SYDVKM. CDR3 length: 14 residues. The CDR3, as DNA: TGTGCCAGCAGTACAGTGGGGGGGGACACTGAAGCTTTCTTT. Translated: CASSTVGGDTEAFF. The full variable domain, with the rest looked up from reference TRBV28 and TRBJ1-1, is DVKVTQSSRYLVKRTGEKVFLECVQDMDHENMFWYRQDPGLGLRLIYFSYDVKMKEKGDIPEGYSVSREKKERFSLILESASTNQTSMYLCASSTVGGDTEAFFGQGTRLTVV.

This chain links TRBV5-1 with TRBJ2-3, with a tentative D call TRBD1 (6 bases). The V gene lost 1 base and the J gene lost 2 bases, with 14 bases spanning the gap. Germline assignment: CDR1 SGHRS and CDR2 YFSETQ. This CDR3 has 16 residues. The CDR3 spells CASSLLGDTNTDTQYF. The CDR3 coding sequence is TGCGCCAGCAGCTTGTTGGGGGACACCAACACAGATACGCAGTATTTT.

This clone appeared a single time. This rearrangement joins TRBV7-2 to TRBJ2-4, with no clear D. Deletions cut 5 bases from V and 4 bases from J, with 12 bases between. Germline V lookup: CDR1 SGHTA, CDR2 FQGNSA. The CDR3 consists of 14 residues. The chain's CDR3 is CASSPWSQKNIQYF. The CDR3 coding sequence is TGTGCCAGCAGCCCCTGGTCCCAGAAAAACATTCAGTACTTC.

V gene TRBV18 combines with J gene TRBJ2-2; a possible D gene is TRBD1 (6 bases). The germline V gene encodes CDR1 KGHSH and CDR2 LQKENI. V was shortened by 3 bases and J by 7 bases, with 9 bases between the two germline ends. The CDR3 has 13 amino acids. CDR3 sequence: CASSPQGNGELFF. The CDR3 region has the DNA TGTGCCAGCTCACCGCAGGGGAACGGGGAGCTGTTTTTT.

Comments on this clone: Distinct nucleotide sequences in the sample also encode this CDR3. The chain carries TRBV28 and TRBJ2-3; 12 bases fit TRBD2. CDR3 length equals 16 residues. Germline CDR1 reads MDHEN; CDR2 reads SYDVKM. V shed 2 bases, J shed 2 bases, and the junction held 2 bases outside the gene matches. The CDR3 DNA follows: TGTGCCAGCAGTTTAAGACTAGCGGGGGTCACAGATACGCAGTATTTT. Translating gives CASSLRLAGVTDTQYF.

This rearrangement joins TRBV6-1 to TRBJ1-1; no clear D. V lost 3 bases and J lost 11, with 10 bases in between. Germline V gene data show CDR1 as MNHNS and CDR2 as SASEGT. CDR3 size: 11 residues. The CDR3 sequence is CASSDPDLAFF. The DNA of the CDR3 is TGTGCCAGCAGTGATCCGGATTTGGCTTTCTTT.

V and J are TRBV6-5 and TRBJ1-1, with a tentative D call TRBD1 (6 bases). The V end lost 7 bases, the J end lost 1 base, and 13 bases lay between the germline ends. CDR1 is MNHEY, CDR2 SVGAGI, per germline. The CDR3 covers 14 residues. CDR3 region: CASTPGGRNTEAFF. Written as DNA, the CDR3 is TGTGCCAGCACCCCGGGGGGGCGGAACACTGAAGCTTTCTTT.

The chain is built from TRBV11-2 and TRBJ2-6; a weak D match, TRBD1 (5 bases). Germline loops: CDR1 SGHAT, CDR2 FQNNGV. CDR3 size: 16 residues. V shed 5 bases and J shed 0 bases, with 11 bases lying between them. The DNA for the CDR3 is TGTGCCAGCAGCCCCTTTACAGGCTCTGGGGCCAACGTCCTGACTTTC. Translation: CASSPFTGSGANVLTF.

The chain is built from TRBV6-1 and TRBJ2-5; D possibly corresponds to TRBD2 (5 bases). The CDR3 contains 14 residues. V lost 8 bases to trimming and J lost 0 bases, with 13 bases between them. Germline V gives CDR1 MNHNS, CDR2 SASEGT. Here the CDR3 reads CASLRGRDQETQYF. In DNA form, the CDR3 reads TGTGCCAGCCTCCGTGGGCGGGACCAAGAGACCCAGTACTTC.